This T cell receptor (beta chain) is from a study of blood T cells in healthy people across ages. Then a second PCR, running about 7 to 11 cycles, was carried out with a sample-barcoded 5' primer and a J-beta primer mix. Via MiXCR, TCRdb re-called the 5' RACE reads, giving one row per CDR3 protein. Found here are roughly 500,000 distinct CDR3 sequences, less than 25% of them singletons; the top ten hold 8.7%. The donors, all healthy, were Caucasians living in Russia, aged about 6 to 90. These data also featured in a second study, about T cells of mothers and their children.

The receptor's source is a boy aged 10-17 years in good health. The sample taken for sequencing was blood.

The CDR3 sequence: CASSAGQGAYNEQFF. DNA for the CDR3: TGTGCCAGCAGTGCGGGACAGGGGGCCTACAATGAGCAGTTCTTC. V gene TRBV12-3 or TRBV12-4 combines with J gene TRBJ2-1, with 11 bases identical to TRBD1. The CDR3 is 15 residues long. The V gene end was trimmed by 5 bases and the J gene end by 2 bases; junction bases not matched to a gene: 2.